This T cell receptor beta chain stems from a study of tumor-infiltrating lymphocytes in primary liver carcinoma. Co-extraction of both nucleic acids (RNA and DNA) used 20-30 mg of unsorted bulk tissue. To note about this clonotype: One junction end disagrees with the germline gene, perhaps due to a read error.

CDR3 length: 14 residues. A constant-region primer served to make TCR beta cDNA from around 500 ng total RNA. Employing slightly modified ARM-PCR, three nested multiplex PCR rounds were run, and these gave rise to the TCR beta libraries. Running around 10 cycles apiece, the first two PCR rounds relied on TRBV1-TRBV30 forward primers together with a C-beta reverse primer. TCRdb itself ran the multiplex PCR reads through MiXCR, one entry per CDR3 protein. The sample consists of tens of thousands of distinct CDR3 sequences, approximately 77% of them appearing once. This clonotype was obtained from a man aged 40-49 years with primary liver carcinoma and hepatitis B virus infection. This chain uses TRBV12-3 or TRBV12-4 with TRBJ2-7, with TRBD2 identical over 9 bases. Sequenced: liver tumor tissue from sampling region 1. This sample's subset: tumor region T1, superior pole. The CDR3 nucleotides are TGTGCCAGCTGTTTTAGCGGGAGCTCCTACGAGCAATACTTC. Protein product: CASCFSGSSYEQYF.